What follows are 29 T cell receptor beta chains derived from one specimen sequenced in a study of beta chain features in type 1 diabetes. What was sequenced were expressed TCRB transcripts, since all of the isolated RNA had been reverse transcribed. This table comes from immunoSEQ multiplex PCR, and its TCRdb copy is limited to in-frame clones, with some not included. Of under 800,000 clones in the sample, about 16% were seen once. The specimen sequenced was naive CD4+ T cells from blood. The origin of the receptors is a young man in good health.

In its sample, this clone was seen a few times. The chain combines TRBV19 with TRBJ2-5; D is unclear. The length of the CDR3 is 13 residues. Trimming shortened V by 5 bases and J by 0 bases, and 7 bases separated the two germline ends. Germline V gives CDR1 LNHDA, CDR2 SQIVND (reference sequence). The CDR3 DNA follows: TGTGCCAGTAGTCTTTGGGACCAAGAGACCCAGTACTTC. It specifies CASSLWDQETQYF.

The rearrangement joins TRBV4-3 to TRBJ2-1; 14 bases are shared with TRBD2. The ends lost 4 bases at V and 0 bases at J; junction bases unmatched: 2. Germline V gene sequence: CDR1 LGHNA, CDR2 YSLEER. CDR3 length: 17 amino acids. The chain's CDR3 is CASSPGTSGSSYNEQFF. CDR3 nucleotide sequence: TGCGCCAGCAGCCCGGGGACTAGCGGGAGCTCCTACAATGAGCAGTTCTTC.

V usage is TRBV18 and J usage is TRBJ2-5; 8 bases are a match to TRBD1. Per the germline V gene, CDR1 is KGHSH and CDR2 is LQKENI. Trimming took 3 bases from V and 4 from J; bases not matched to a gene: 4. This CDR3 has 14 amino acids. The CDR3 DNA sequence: TGTGCCAGCTCACCGGACAGGGTAACAGAGACCCAGTACTTC. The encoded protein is CASSPDRVTETQYF.

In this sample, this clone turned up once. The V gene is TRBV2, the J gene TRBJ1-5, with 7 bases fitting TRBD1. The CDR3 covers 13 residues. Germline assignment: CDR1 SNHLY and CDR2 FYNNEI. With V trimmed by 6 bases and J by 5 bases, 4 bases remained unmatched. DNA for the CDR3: TGTGCCAGCAGACCAGGGACAGATCAGCCCCAGCATTTT. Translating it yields CASRPGTDQPQHF.

The CDR3 reads CASSFRDLRTEAFF. Written as DNA, the CDR3 is TGTGCCAGCAGCTTCCGGGATTTGAGGACTGAAGCTTTCTTT. The V gene is TRBV7-2, the J gene TRBJ1-1; D remains ambiguous. The V gene lost 3 bases and the J gene lost 5 bases, with 13 bases spanning the gap. This CDR3 has 14 amino acids. Germline V gene data show CDR1 as SGHTA and CDR2 as FQGNSA.

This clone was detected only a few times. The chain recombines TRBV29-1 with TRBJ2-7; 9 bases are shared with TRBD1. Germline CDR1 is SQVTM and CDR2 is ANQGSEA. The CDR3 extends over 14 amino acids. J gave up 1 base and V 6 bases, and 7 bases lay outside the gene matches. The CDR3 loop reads CSVRPGTGSYEQYF. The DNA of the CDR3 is TGCAGCGTGAGACCCGGGACAGGGTCCTACGAGCAGTACTTC.

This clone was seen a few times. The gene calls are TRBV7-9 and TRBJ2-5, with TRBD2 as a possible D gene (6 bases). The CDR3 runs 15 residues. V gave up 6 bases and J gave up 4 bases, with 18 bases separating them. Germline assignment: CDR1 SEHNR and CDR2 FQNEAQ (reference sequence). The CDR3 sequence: CASSSQTSLRETQYF. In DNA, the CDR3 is TGTGCCAGCAGTTCCCAGACTAGTTTGCGAGAGACCCAGTACTTC. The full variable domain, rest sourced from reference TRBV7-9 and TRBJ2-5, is DTGVSQNPRHKITKRGQNVTFRCDPISEHNRLYWYRQTLGQGPEFLTYFQNEAQLEKSRLLSDRFSAERPKGSFSTLEIQRTEQGDSAMYLCASSSQTSLRETQYFGPGTRLLVL.

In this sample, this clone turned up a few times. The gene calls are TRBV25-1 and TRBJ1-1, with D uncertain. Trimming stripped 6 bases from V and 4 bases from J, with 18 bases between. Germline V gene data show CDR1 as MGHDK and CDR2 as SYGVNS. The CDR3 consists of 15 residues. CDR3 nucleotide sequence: TGTGCCAGCAGGACTGGTGGCGGATCGGGCACTGAAGCTTTCTTT. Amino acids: CASRTGGGSGTEAFF.

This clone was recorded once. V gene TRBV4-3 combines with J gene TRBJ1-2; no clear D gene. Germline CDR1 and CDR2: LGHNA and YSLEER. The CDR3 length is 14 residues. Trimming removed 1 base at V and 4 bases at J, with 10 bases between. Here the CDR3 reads CASSQVGLTYGYTF. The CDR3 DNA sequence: TGCGCCAGCAGCCAAGTAGGACTGACCTATGGCTACACCTTC.

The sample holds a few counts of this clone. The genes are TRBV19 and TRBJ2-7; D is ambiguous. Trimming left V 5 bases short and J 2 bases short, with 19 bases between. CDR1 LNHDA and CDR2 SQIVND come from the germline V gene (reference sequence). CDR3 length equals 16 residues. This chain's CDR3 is CASSLAAGDTTYEQYF. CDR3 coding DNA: TGTGCCAGTAGTCTCGCGGCAGGCGATACTACCTACGAGCAGTACTTC.

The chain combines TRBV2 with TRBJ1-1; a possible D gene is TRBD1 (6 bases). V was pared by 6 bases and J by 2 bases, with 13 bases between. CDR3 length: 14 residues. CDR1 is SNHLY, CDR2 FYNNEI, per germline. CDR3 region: CASSVTGLNTEAFF. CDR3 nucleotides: TGTGCCAGCAGCGTTACAGGGCTAAACACTGAAGCTTTCTTT.

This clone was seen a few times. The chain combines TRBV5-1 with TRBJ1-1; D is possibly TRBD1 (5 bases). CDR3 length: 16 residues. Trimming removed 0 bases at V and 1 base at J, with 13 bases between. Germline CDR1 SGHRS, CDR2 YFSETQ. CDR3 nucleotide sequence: TGCGCCAGCAGCTTGGGGGCTCGCACAGGGAACACTGAAGCTTTCTTT. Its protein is CASSLGARTGNTEAFF.

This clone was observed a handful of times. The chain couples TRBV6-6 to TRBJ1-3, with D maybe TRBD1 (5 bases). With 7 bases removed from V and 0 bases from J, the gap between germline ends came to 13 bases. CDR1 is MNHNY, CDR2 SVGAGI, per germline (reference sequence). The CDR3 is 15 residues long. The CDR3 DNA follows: TGTGCCAGCAACGGGGCTGGCAACTCTGGAAACACCATATATTTT. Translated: CASNGAGNSGNTIYF.

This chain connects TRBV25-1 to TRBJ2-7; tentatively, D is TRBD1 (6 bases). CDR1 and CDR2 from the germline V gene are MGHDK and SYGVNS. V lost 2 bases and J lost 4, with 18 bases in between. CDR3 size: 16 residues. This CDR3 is CASSELSGTLTYEQYF. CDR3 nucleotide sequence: TGTGCCAGCAGTGAACTCTCCGGGACACTGACTTACGAGCAGTACTTC.

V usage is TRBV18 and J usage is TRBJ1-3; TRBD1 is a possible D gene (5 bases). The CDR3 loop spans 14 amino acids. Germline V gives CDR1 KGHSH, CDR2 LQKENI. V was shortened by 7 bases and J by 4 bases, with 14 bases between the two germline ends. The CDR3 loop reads CASFPGSQGNTIYF. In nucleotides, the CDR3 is TGTGCCAGCTTCCCAGGGTCGCAAGGAAACACCATATATTTT.

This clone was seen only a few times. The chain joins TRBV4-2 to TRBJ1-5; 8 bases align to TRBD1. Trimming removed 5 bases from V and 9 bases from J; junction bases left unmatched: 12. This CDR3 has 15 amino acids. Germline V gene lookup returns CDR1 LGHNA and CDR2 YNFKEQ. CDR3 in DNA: TGTGCCAGCAGCGAATCCGGGACAGGCCAGGTGCCCCAGCATTTT. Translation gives CASSESGTGQVPQHF.

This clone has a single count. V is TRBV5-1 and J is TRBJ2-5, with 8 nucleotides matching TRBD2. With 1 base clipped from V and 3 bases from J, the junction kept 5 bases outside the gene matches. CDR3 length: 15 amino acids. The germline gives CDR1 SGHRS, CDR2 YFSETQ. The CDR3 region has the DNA TGCGCCAGCAGCTTGAGAAGCGGGAGAGAAGAGACCCAGTACTTC. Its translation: CASSLRSGREETQYF.

The chain's CDR3 is CAIRKVGVRTQHF. The CDR3 DNA reads as TGTGCCATCAGAAAGGTAGGGGTTCGGACCCAGCATTTT. The gene calls are TRBV10-3 and TRBJ1-5; a possible D gene is TRBD1 (5 bases). CDR1 and CDR2 (germline): ENHRY, SYGVKD. This CDR3 spans 13 amino acids. Trimming took 6 bases from V and 11 from J, leaving 17 bases between them.

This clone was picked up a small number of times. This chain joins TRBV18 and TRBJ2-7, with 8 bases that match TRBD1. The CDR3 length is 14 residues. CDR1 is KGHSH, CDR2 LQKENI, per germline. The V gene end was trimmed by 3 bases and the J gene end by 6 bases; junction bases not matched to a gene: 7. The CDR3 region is CASSPATGVVEQYF. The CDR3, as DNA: TGTGCCAGCTCACCCGCGACAGGGGTGGTCGAGCAGTACTTC.

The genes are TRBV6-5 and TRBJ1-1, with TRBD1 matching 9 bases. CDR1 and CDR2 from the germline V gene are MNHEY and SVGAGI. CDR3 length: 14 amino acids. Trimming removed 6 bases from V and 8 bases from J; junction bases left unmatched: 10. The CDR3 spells CASSDGTGFSEAFF. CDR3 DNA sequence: TGTGCCAGCAGCGACGGGACAGGGTTCTCGGAAGCTTTCTTT.

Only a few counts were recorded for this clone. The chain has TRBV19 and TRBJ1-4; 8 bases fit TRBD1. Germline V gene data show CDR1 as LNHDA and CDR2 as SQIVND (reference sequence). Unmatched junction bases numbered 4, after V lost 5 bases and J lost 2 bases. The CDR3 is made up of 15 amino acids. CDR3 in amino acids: CASSGRTGTNEKLFF. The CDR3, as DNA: TGTGCCAGTAGTGGGCGGACAGGGACTAATGAAAAACTGTTTTTT.

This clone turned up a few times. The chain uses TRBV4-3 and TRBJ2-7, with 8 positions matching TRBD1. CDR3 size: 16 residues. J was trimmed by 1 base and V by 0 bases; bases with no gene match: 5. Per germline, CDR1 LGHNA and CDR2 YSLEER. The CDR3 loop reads CASSQDRTGYSYEQYF. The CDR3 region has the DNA TGCGCCAGCAGCCAAGACAGGACAGGGTATTCCTACGAGCAGTACTTC.

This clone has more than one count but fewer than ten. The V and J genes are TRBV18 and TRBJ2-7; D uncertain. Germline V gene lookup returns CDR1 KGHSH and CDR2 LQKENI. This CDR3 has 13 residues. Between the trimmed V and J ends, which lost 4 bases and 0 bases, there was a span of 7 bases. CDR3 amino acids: CASSLSPSYEQYF. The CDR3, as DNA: TGTGCCAGCTCACTGTCCCCCTCCTACGAGCAGTACTTC.

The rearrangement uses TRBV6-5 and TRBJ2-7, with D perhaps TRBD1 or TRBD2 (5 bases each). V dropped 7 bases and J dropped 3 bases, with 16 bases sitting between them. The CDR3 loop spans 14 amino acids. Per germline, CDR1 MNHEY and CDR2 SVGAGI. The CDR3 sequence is CASTVGQGVYEQYF. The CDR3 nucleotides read TGTGCCAGCACCGTCGGCCAGGGAGTCTACGAGCAGTACTTC.

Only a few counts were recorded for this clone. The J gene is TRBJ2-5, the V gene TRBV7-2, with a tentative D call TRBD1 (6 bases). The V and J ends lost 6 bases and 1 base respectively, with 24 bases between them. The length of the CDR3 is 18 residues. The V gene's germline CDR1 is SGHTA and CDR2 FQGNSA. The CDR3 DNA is TGTGCCAGCAGTTCACCTGCATCAGGGGCGCGGCGCCAAGAGACCCAGTACTTC. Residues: CASSSPASGARRQETQYF.

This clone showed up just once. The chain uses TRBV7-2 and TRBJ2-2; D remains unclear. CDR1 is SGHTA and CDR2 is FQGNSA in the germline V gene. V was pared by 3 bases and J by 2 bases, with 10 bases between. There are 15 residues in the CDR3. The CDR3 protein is CASSFAVSNTGELFF. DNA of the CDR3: TGTGCCAGCAGCTTCGCGGTTTCAAACACCGGGGAGCTGTTTTTT.

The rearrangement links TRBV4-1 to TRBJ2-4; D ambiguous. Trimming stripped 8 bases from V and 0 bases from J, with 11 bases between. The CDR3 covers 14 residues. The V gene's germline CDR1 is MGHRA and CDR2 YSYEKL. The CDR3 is CASGGSLAKNIQYF. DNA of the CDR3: TGCGCCAGCGGCGGTTCTTTAGCCAAAAACATTCAGTACTTC.

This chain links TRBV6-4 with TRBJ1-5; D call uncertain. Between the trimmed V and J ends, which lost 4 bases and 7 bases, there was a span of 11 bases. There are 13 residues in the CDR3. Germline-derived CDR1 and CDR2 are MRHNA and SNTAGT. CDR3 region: CASSAEVGQPQHF. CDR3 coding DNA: TGTGCCAGCAGTGCGGAGGTAGGACAGCCCCAGCATTTT.

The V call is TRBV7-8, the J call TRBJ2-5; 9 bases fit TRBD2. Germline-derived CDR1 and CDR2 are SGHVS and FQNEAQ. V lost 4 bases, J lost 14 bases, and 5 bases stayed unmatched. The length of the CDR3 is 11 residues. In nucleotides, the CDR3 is TGTGCCAGCAGCTCCCTAGCGGGGAACTACTTC. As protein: CASSSLAGNYF.